This TCR beta chain is drawn from a study of low-dose radiotherapy and immunotherapy resistance in tumors (dated by TCRdb to 2022 to 2024). Some background on the complete study: In Cohort 1, each fraction delivered 0.5 Gy every 2 weeks, and the prescribed total PTV dose was 6.5 Gy. Patients in Cohort 2 were given 1 Gy per fraction every two weeks, for a total of 13 Gy across 26 weeks. Nivolumab was administered intravenously as a 240 mg flat dose every two weeks, and ipilimumab was administered intravenously at 1 mg/kg every six weeks. Intravenous cyclophosphamide at 200 mg/m2 was administered every two weeks, one day ahead of each radiation and immunotherapy administration. Patients took aspirin 300 mg orally once daily for four cycles, starting on cycle 1 day 1. Randomization of trial participants into treatment groups was not performed. The translational analysis covered eight patients: three from the first dose cohort and the first five from the second dose cohort.

Instrument on record: Illumina HiSeq 2500. Superscript III and a set of TRAV- and TRBV-specific primers were used to synthesize first-strand cDNA, so that both TCRalpha and TCRbeta chains were covered. TCRs were amplified with Phusion for 20 to 25 PCR cycles using a constant-region primer together with the adapter attached to the V primers. The MessageAmp II aRNA Amplification Kit was used to amplify the isolated mRNA, with in vitro transcription run for approximately 15 hours at 37 degrees C. The Dynabeads mRNA DIRECT Purification Kit was used to isolate the mRNA for TCR sequencing. Indexed Illumina adapters were added in a second Phusion PCR of roughly 23 cycles, and the PCR products were purified with AMPure XP beads. Processing in the source paper ran as follows. Using custom Perl scripts, TCR sequences encoding the same protein were pooled, out-of-frame sequences were removed, and the abundance of each clonotype was computed. The analysis excluded TCR sequences that were supported by just one read. Repertoire metrics included Shannon entropy, Gini index, clonality, richness, and frequency of TCRs shared between repertoires. The raw public data were reprocessed by TCRdb itself: fastp quality trimming at Q25, MiXCR clonotype calling, in-frame beta chains only. Duplicate CDR3 protein sequences are folded into a single record with the most common DNA and genes. The V and J calls and clone size are TCRdb's, not the authors'. The sample table records 75,000 to 95,000 distinct CDR3 sequences; around 20% of these occur just once. The ten biggest clones cover 10% to 15% of the sample.

With regard to this clonotype: Its antigen has not been determined. Per-nucleotide qualities are absent, and no much larger clonotype sits a single base away.

The junction shows trimming of 6 bases on V and 6 bases on J, and the gene matches do not reach 8 bases of it. Taken from the germline V gene (reference sequence), the CDR1 and CDR2 loops are MNHEY and SMNVEV. Reading from cysteine to phenylalanine, the CDR3 counts 14 amino acids. Only the CDR3 region is kept as DNA, spanning 42 bases read in frame from base 1. The sample's time point, from its label and the paper: after trial treatment. The treatment or condition label of this sample denotes: LDRT plus nivolumab, ipilimumab, low-dose cyclophosphamide and aspirin (RACIN trial). The donors took part in RACIN, a single-arm, phase I, dose-escalation trial that combined nivolumab, ipilimumab, aspirin, low-dose cyclophosphamide and low-dose radiotherapy. Patients were eligible if they had advanced solid tumors that were TIL-negative.

The sample was PBMCs, taken after low-dose radiotherapy plus immunotherapy. This clonotype originated in a female donor with ovarian cancer. Here the chain combines TRBV27 and TRBJ1-1; 9 nucleotides in the junction match TRBD1. CDR3 protein: CASRTTGGSAEAFF. The nucleotide sequence reads TGTGCCAGCAGGACCACAGGGGGCTCGGCTGAAGCTTTCTTT.